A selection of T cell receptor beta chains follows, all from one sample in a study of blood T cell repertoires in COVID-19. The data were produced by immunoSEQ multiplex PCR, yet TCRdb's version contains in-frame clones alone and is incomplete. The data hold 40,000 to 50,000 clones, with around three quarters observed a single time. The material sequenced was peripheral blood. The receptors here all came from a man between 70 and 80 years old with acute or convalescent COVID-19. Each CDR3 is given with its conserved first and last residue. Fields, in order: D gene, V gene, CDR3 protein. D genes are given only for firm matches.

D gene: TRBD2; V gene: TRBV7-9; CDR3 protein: CASSLGGRETDTQYF
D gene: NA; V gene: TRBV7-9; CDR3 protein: CASSARIVTDTQYF
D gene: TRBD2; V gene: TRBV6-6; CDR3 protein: CASSVSGGGLGNEQFF
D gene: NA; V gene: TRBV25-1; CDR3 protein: CASMEIGELFF
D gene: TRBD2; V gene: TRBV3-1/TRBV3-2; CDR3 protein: CASSQDGDYPTDTQYF
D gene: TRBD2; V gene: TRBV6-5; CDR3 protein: CASRTIGASGEQYF
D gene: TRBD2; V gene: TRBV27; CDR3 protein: CASRGLAGGSEVTQYF
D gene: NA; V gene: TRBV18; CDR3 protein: CASSPSGDYGYTF
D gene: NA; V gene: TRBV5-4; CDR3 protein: CASFPGSGGVNTEAFF
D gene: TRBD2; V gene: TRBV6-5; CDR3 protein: CASGRAGETEQFF
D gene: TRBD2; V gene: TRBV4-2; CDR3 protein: CASSQGGLAGGQETQYF
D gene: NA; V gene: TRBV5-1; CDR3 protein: CASSRQLGVKTQYF
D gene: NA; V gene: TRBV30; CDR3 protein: CAWSVLRDGEQYF
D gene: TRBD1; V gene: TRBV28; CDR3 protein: CASRRTGLKSSYNSPLHF
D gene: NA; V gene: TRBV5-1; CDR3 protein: CASSLRPQGGTGELFF
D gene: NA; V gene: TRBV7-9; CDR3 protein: CASSSSAADTQYF
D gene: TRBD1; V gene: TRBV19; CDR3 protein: CASSIGDRGLYEQYF
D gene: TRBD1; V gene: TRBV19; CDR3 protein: CASSKTGGSNYGYTF
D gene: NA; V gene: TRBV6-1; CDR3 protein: CASSERGERDSPLHF
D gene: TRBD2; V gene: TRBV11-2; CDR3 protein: CASSFGTSGRDTQYF
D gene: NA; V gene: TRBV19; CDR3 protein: CASSIGHNYGYTF
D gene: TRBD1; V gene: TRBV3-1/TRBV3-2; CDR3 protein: CASSPRFGTGGVQPQHF
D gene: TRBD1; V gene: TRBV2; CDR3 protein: CASRQGSTNEKLFF
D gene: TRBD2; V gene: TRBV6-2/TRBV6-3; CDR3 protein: CASSIGLAGGTDTQYF
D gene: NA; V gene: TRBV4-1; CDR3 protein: CASSQTGTPGNTIYF
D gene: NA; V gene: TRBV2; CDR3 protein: CASSWAGDGYTF
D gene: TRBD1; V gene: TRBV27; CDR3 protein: CASREDRVSGANVLTF
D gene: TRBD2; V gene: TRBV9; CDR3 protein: CASSVGRGSEQFF
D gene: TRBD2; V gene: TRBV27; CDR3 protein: CARPTQEQPGLAENRSYEQYF
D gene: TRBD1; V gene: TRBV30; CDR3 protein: CAWEDRASGNTIYF
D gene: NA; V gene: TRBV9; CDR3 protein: CASSESGNTGELFF
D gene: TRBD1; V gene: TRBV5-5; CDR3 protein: CASSRDRSYEQYF
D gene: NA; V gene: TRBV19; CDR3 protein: CASTGPETNQPQHF
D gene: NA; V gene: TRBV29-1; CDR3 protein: CSVNEQGLGETQYF
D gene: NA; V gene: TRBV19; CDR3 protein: CASSDFLLDPRSGEQYF
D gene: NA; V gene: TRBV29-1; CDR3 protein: CSVEGQDQETQYF
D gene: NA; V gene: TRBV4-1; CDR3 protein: CASSPERTDFSNQPQHF
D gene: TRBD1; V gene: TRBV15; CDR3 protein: CATSRGQGARYTEAFF
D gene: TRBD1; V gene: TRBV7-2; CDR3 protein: CASSSGTGFGYTF
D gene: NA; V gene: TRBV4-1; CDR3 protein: CASSQIVGLREQYF
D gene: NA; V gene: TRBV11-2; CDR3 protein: CASSFQGISYNEQFF
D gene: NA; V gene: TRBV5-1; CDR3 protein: CASSPGPRQAGELFF
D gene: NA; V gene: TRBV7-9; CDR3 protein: CASSLGGLNEQFF
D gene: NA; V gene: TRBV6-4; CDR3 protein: CASSDLVQGQGYTF
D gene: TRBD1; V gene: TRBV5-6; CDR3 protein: CASSLRTGRTEAFF
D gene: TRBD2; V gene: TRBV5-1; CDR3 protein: CASRLGLAEDTDTQYF
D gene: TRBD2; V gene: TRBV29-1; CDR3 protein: CSVRTSGRPYNEQFF
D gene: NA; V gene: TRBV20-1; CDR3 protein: CSATAAETQYF
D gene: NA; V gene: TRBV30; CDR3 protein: CAWRGPYNSPLHF
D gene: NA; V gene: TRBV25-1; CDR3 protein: CASSGGGEGRTEAFF
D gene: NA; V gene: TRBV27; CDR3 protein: CASSFWADQPQHF
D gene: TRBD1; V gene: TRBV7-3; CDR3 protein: CASSGQGAAGELFF
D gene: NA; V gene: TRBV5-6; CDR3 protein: CASSLVRQTYSTEAFF
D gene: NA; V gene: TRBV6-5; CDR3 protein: CASQMNSGNTIYF
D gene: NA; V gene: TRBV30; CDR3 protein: CAWSGQGYGYTF
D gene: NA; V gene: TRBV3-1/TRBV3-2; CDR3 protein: CASSQPDRSSGEAFF
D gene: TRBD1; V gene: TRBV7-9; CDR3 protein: CASRDDRDYYGYTF
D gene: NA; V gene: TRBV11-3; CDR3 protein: CASRVNYEQFF
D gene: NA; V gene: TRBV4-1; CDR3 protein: CASTSKIGENQPQHF